A selection of T cell receptor beta chains follows, all from one sample in a study of T cells in tuberculosis. Profiling relied on immunoSEQ multiplex PCR, and the TCRdb table lists in-frame clones only, not all of them. The sample has roughly 34,000 clones; roughly 90% are singletons. The sequenced sample consisted of PBMCs. These receptors originate from a donor aged 10-29 years with latent tuberculosis or without tuberculosis infection. Some clones in this sample may be carry-over from other donors' samples. Each CDR3 is given with its conserved first and last residue. A D gene is named only where the DNA matches it firmly. The listing skips clone size in some rows; elsewhere it reads once, few, many or a size class.

j_gene: TRBJ1-6
abundance: .
v_gene: TRBV2
d_gene: .
CDR3nt: TGTGCCAGCAGTGAGCAACGGGGGGATTCACCCCTCCACTTT
CDR3aa: CASSEQRGDSPLHF

j_gene: TRBJ2-7
abundance: .
v_gene: TRBV4-1
d_gene: .
CDR3nt: TGCGCCAGCAGCCGAGGCGGTGACTACGAGCAGTACTTC
CDR3aa: CASSRGGDYEQYF

j_gene: TRBJ1-2
abundance: .
v_gene: TRBV5-1
d_gene: .
CDR3nt: TGCGCCAGCAGCTTGGCGGGGATACCAGCTAACTATGGCTACACCTTC
CDR3aa: CASSLAGIPANYGYTF

j_gene: TRBJ1-1
abundance: .
v_gene: TRBV28
d_gene: .
CDR3nt: TGTGCCAGCAGTTTCCCGGATAGGGGGAGGGACACTGAAGCTTTCTTT
CDR3aa: CASSFPDRGRDTEAFF

j_gene: TRBJ2-1
abundance: .
v_gene: TRBV6-1
d_gene: .
CDR3nt: TGTGCCAGCAGTGAAGCAGGACAGCAAACCTACAATGAGCAGTTCTTC
CDR3aa: CASSEAGQQTYNEQFF

j_gene: TRBJ1-2
abundance: .
v_gene: TRBV5-1
d_gene: .
CDR3nt: TGCGCCAGCAGCGAAGTCACGGACATAATCTCTGGCTACACCTTC
CDR3aa: CASSEVTDIISGYTF

j_gene: TRBJ1-1
abundance: .
v_gene: TRBV28
d_gene: TRBD1
CDR3nt: TGTGCCAGCAGAGCAGGGGGCACTGAAGCTTTCTTT
CDR3aa: CASRAGGTEAFF

j_gene: TRBJ1-1
abundance: .
v_gene: TRBV27
d_gene: .
CDR3nt: TGTGCCAGCCACCGGGGTCAGCGGGGGGACACTGAAGCTTTCTTT
CDR3aa: CASHRGQRGDTEAFF

j_gene: TRBJ2-3
abundance: .
v_gene: TRBV23-1
d_gene: TRBD1
CDR3nt: TGCGCCAGCAGTGGTTTACAGGGGCAGTGGGGTCACATCACAGATACGCAGTATTTT
CDR3aa: CASSGLQGQWGHITDTQYF

j_gene: TRBJ1-6
abundance: .
v_gene: TRBV10-2
d_gene: .
CDR3nt: TGCGCCAGCCACAGGGACGGCAATTCACCCCTCCACTTT
CDR3aa: CASHRDGNSPLHF

j_gene: TRBJ2-3
abundance: once
v_gene: TRBV6-1
d_gene: TRBD2
CDR3nt: TGTGCCAGCAGTGAAGACTCCGGGAGGGACTACACAGATACGCAGTATTTT
CDR3aa: CASSEDSGRDYTDTQYF

j_gene: TRBJ1-5
abundance: .
v_gene: TRBV19
d_gene: TRBD1
CDR3nt: TGTGCCAGTAGAGGACAGGGGGCGATTAGCAATCAGCCCCAGCATTTT
CDR3aa: CASRGQGAISNQPQHF

j_gene: TRBJ2-7
abundance: .
v_gene: TRBV10-3
d_gene: .
CDR3nt: TGTGCCGTTGCAGACACAAGCTCCTACGAGCAGTACTTC
CDR3aa: CAVADTSSYEQYF

j_gene: TRBJ2-7
abundance: .
v_gene: TRBV5-1
d_gene: .
CDR3nt: TGCGCCAGCAGCGACGAGGGTCGGCGCGAGCAGTACTTC
CDR3aa: CASSDEGRREQYF

j_gene: TRBJ2-3
abundance: .
v_gene: TRBV5-1
d_gene: TRBD2
CDR3nt: TGCGCCAGCCACAGACTAGCGGGAACCGCAGATACGCAGTATTTT
CDR3aa: CASHRLAGTADTQYF

j_gene: TRBJ1-1
abundance: .
v_gene: TRBV6-1
d_gene: .
CDR3nt: TGTGCCAGCAGTGAAGCGCTTCGACAGGCCGGAATGAACACTGAAGCTTTCTTT
CDR3aa: CASSEALRQAGMNTEAFF

j_gene: TRBJ1-1
abundance: .
v_gene: TRBV2
d_gene: .
CDR3nt: TGTGCCAGCAGTGAAGCGCCAGGGAATCGCATGAACACTGAAGCTTTCTTT
CDR3aa: CASSEAPGNRMNTEAFF

j_gene: TRBJ2-7
abundance: .
v_gene: TRBV6-6
d_gene: .
CDR3nt: TGTGCCAGCAGTTACTCCACAGAGCAGTACTTC
CDR3aa: CASSYSTEQYF

j_gene: TRBJ2-3
abundance: .
v_gene: TRBV2
d_gene: .
CDR3nt: TGTGCCAGCAGTGAAGTTAGACTCGGCACAGATACGCAGTATTTT
CDR3aa: CASSEVRLGTDTQYF

j_gene: TRBJ2-1
abundance: .
v_gene: TRBV2
d_gene: .
CDR3nt: TGTGCCAGCAACTTAGCGGAGAGCTCCTACAATGAGCAGTTCTTC
CDR3aa: CASNLAESSYNEQFF

j_gene: TRBJ2-7
abundance: .
v_gene: TRBV5-6
d_gene: .
CDR3nt: TGTGCCAGCAGCCTGTGGTCGGTCTACGAGCAGTACTTC
CDR3aa: CASSLWSVYEQYF

j_gene: TRBJ1-4
abundance: .
v_gene: TRBV4-1
d_gene: .
CDR3nt: TGCGCCAGCAGCCATCCTGGATCGGGGGAAAAACTGTTTTTT
CDR3aa: CASSHPGSGEKLFF

j_gene: TRBJ1-1
abundance: .
v_gene: TRBV7-6
d_gene: TRBD1
CDR3nt: TGTGCCAGCAGCCCGGGGACAGGGGCTTACGGCACTGAAGCTTTCTTT
CDR3aa: CASSPGTGAYGTEAFF

j_gene: TRBJ1-1
abundance: .
v_gene: TRBV2
d_gene: TRBD1
CDR3nt: TGTGCCAGCAGTGCGTCCCGGGACAGGAACACTGAAGCTTTCTTT
CDR3aa: CASSASRDRNTEAFF

j_gene: TRBJ2-1
abundance: .
v_gene: TRBV7-8
d_gene: .
CDR3nt: TGTGCCAGCAGCACTTTGACAGCTTACTCCTACAATGAGCAGTTCTTC
CDR3aa: CASSTLTAYSYNEQFF

j_gene: TRBJ1-1
abundance: .
v_gene: TRBV10-3
d_gene: .
CDR3nt: TGTGCCATCAGGTATCAGGGCCAGGGGACTGAAGCTTTCTTT
CDR3aa: CAIRYQGQGTEAFF

j_gene: TRBJ1-2
abundance: .
v_gene: TRBV30
d_gene: .
CDR3nt: TGTGCCTGGAGCCCCTTCCCTAACTATGGCTACACCTTC
CDR3aa: CAWSPFPNYGYTF

j_gene: TRBJ2-3
abundance: .
v_gene: TRBV6-1
d_gene: .
CDR3nt: TGTGCCAGCAGGGACCCTACAGGTAGCACAGATACGCAGTATTTT
CDR3aa: CASRDPTGSTDTQYF

j_gene: TRBJ1-2
abundance: once
v_gene: TRBV10-3
d_gene: .
CDR3nt: TGTGCCATCAGTGAGTCGGTCTCTCAGTCGTTCTATGGCTACACCTTC
CDR3aa: CAISESVSQSFYGYTF

j_gene: TRBJ2-1
abundance: .
v_gene: TRBV7-2
d_gene: .
CDR3nt: TGTGCCAGCAGCTCCAGGTCCGGTCCGGCCTACAATGAGCAGTTCTTC
CDR3aa: CASSSRSGPAYNEQFF

j_gene: TRBJ2-2
abundance: few
v_gene: TRBV2
d_gene: .
CDR3nt: TGTGCCAGCAGTGACCTTAACGGGGAGCTGTTTTTT
CDR3aa: CASSDLNGELFF